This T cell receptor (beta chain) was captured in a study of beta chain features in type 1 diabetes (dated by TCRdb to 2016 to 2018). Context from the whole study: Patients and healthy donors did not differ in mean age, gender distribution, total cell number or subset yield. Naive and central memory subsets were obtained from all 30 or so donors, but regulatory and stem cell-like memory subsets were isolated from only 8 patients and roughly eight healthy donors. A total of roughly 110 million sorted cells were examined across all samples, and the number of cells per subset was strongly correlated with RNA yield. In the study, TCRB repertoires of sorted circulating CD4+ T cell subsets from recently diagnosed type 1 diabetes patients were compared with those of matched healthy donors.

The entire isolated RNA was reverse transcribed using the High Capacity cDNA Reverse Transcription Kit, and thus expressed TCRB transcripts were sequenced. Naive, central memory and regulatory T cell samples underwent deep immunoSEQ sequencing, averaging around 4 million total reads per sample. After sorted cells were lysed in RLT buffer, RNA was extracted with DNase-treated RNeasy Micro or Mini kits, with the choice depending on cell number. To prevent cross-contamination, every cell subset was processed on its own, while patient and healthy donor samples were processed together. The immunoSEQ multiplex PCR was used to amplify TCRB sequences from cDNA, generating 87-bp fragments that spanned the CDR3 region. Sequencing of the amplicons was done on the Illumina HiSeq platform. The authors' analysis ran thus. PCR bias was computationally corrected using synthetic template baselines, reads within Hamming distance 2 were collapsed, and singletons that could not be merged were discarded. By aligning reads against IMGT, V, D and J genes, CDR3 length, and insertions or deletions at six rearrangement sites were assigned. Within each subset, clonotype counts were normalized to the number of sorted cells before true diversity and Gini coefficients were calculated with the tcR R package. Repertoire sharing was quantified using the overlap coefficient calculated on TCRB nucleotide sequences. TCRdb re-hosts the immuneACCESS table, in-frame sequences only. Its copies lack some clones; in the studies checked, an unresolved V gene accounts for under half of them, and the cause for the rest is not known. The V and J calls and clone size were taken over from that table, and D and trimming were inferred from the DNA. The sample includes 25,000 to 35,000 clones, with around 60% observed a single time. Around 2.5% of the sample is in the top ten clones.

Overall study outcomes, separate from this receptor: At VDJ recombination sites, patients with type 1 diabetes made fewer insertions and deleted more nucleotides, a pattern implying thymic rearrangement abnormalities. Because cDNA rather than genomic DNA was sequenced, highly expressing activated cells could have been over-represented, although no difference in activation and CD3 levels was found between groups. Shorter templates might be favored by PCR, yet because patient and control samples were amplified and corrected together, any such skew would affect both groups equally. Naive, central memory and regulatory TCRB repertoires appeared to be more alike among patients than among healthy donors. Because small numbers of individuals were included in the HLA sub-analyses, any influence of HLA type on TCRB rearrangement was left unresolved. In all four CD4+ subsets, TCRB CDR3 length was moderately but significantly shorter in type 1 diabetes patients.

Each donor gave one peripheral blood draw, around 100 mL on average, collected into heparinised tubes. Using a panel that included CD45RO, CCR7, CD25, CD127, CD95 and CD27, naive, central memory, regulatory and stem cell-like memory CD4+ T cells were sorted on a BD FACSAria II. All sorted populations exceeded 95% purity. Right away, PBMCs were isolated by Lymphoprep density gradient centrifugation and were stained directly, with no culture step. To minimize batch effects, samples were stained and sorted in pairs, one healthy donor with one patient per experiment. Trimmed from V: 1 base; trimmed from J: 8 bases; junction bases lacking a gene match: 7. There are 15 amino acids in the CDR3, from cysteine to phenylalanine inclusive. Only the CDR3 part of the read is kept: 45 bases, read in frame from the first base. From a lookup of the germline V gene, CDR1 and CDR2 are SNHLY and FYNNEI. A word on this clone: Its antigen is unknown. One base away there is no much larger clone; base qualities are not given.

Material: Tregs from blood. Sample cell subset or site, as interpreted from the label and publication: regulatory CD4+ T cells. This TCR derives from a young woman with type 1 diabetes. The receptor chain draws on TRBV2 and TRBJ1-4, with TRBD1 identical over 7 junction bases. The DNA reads TGTGCCAGCAGTGAAGGGGTAGGGACAGACGAAAAACTGTTTTTT. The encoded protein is CASSEGVGTDEKLFF.